This T cell receptor beta chain was obtained from a study of blood T cell repertoires in COVID-19. Study-level background: Spain, Italy and the United States supplied samples that represented acute and convalescent COVID-19. T cells, B-cell-depleted T cells, or PBMCs provided the cDNA or gDNA that served as material.

V lost 10 bases, J lost 2 bases, and 7 bases stayed unmatched. The CDR3 loop spans 14 amino acids. CDR1 and CDR2 (germline): KGHDR, SFDVKD. Measured with immunoSEQ multiplex PCR; TCRdb has only the in-frame clones, and not every one. Among roughly 220,000 clones listed, roughly 90% were seen once. This chain connects TRBV24-1 to TRBJ1-5, with TRBD1 matching 7 bases. The clonotype comes from a man between 25 and 39 years old who had recovered from COVID-19. The sample consisted of peripheral blood. DNA for the CDR3: TGTGCCACGGCCACAGGGGAGGGCAATCAGCCCCAGCATTTT. Its translation is CATATGEGNQPQHF.